The 30 T cell receptor beta chains presented below share a single source sample, sequenced in a study of somatic mutations in cytotoxic T cells in rheumatoid arthritis. Clones were read by immunoSEQ multiplex PCR, and TCRdb kept only the in-frame ones, dropping some. Seen here are approximately 10,000 clones, just under 85% observed once, and the top ten hold roughly 8.7%. Material for sequencing was CD8+ T cells sorted from blood. These receptors originate from an older woman with rheumatoid arthritis.

This clone was picked up a small number of times. The chain employs TRBV4-1 and TRBJ1-6; 7 bases map to TRBD1. In germline, CDR1 is MGHRA, CDR2 YSYEKL. Trimming at V came to 6 bases and at J to 7 bases, leaving 6 bases not matched to a gene. CDR3 size: 14 residues. The CDR3, as DNA: TGCGCCAGCAGTTACGGACAGGCAAATTCACCCCTCCACTTT. This sequence encodes CASSYGQANSPLHF.

The chain joins TRBV19 to TRBJ2-1; 10 nucleotides align to TRBD2. Germline CDR1 is LNHDA and CDR2 is SQIVND (reference sequence). Unmatched junction bases numbered 12, after V lost 3 bases and J lost 10 bases. This CDR3 comprises 16 residues. CDR3: CASSIVSGRAYQEQFF. CDR3 in DNA: TGTGCCAGTAGTATCGTGAGCGGGAGGGCTTATCAGGAGCAGTTCTTC.

The chain couples TRBV19 to TRBJ2-7; the D is unclear. The CDR3 covers 14 residues. The V end lost 5 bases, the J end lost 3 bases, and 14 bases lay between the germline ends. Germline lookup yields CDR1 LNHDA and CDR2 SQIVND (reference sequence). CDR3 coding DNA: TGTGCCAGTAGTCTAAAGCACCTATACTACGAGCAGTACTTC. This sequence encodes CASSLKHLYYEQYF.

V is TRBV9 and J is TRBJ1-4; 8 nucleotides align to TRBD1. The CDR3 is 14 residues long. Germline CDR1 SGDLS, CDR2 YYNGEE. Trimming at V came to 2 bases and at J to 8 bases, leaving 5 bases not matched to a gene. CDR3 in DNA: TGTGCCAGCAGCGTGGGGACAGGAGGCGAAAAACTGTTTTTT. Encoded protein: CASSVGTGGEKLFF.

This clone was seen a few times. The chain couples TRBV15 to TRBJ2-1; a weak D match, TRBD1 (5 bases). Trimming pared 5 bases from V and 0 bases from J, leaving 14 bases between. The germline gives CDR1 LNHNV, CDR2 YYDKDF (reference sequence). The CDR3 has 16 amino acids. The CDR3 bases are TGTGCCACCAGCCCCCGGCCAGACAGCTCCTACAATGAGCAGTTCTTC. Its protein is CATSPRPDSSYNEQFF.

The chain has TRBV5-4 and TRBJ2-5, with 7 bases lining up with TRBD2. Germline-derived CDR1 and CDR2 are SGHNT and YYREEE (reference sequence). V shed 3 bases and J 2 bases; nucleotides not matched to a gene: 7. There are 15 residues in the CDR3. This CDR3 reads CASSWGGAVQETQYF. The CDR3 coding sequence is TGTGCCAGCAGCTGGGGGGGAGCGGTACAAGAGACCCAGTACTTC.

The V gene is TRBV28, the J gene TRBJ2-7, with 9 bases identical to TRBD1. CDR1 and CDR2 from the germline V gene are MDHEN and SYDVKM. Trimming at V came to 6 bases and at J to 2 bases, leaving 8 bases not matched to a gene. The CDR3 covers 15 residues. CDR3 nucleotides: TGTGCCAGCAGCTTAAGGACAGGGGTCCCCTACGAGCAGTACTTC. Amino acids: CASSLRTGVPYEQYF.

V and J are TRBV15 and TRBJ2-1; TRBD2 agrees at 8 bases. V was clipped by 1 base and J by 10 bases; unmatched bases: 12. The CDR3 has 16 amino acids. Germline V CDR1 and CDR2: LNHNV, YYDKDF (reference sequence). The CDR3: CATSRVSWGSGAEQFF. As DNA, the CDR3 is TGTGCCACCAGCAGAGTGAGTTGGGGTAGCGGGGCAGAGCAGTTCTTC. Using reference TRBV15 and TRBJ2-1 for the parts outside the CDR3, the full variable domain is DAMVIQNPRYQVTQFGKPVTLSCSQTLNHNVMYWYQQKSSQAPKLLFHYYDKDFNNEADTPDNFQSRRPNTSFCFLDIRSPGLGDTAMYLCATSRVSWGSGAEQFFGPGTRLTVL.

The count of this clone is one. J is TRBJ2-7 and V is TRBV13; a weak D match, TRBD2 (6 bases). Trimming shortened V by 5 bases and J by 3 bases, and 14 bases separated the two germline ends. The CDR3 sequence is 14 residues long. CDR1 PRHDT and CDR2 FYEKMQ come from the germline V gene (reference sequence). CDR3 region: CASSSRLVFYEQYF. The DNA for the CDR3 is TGTGCCAGCAGCAGCCGACTAGTTTTCTACGAGCAGTACTTC.

This chain uses TRBV11-2 with TRBJ2-7; D may be TRBD1 (8 bases). The CDR3 totals 15 residues. Germline CDR1 SGHAT, CDR2 FQNNGV. V gave up 1 base and J gave up 7 bases, with 17 bases separating them. The CDR3 region has the DNA TGTGCCAGCAGCTTAGTGACAGGGGAGGGGAAGGAGCAGTACTTC. Protein: CASSLVTGEGKEQYF.

The chain carries TRBV7-9 and TRBJ2-3, with 11 bases aligning to TRBD2. Trimming took 4 bases from V and 8 from J; bases not matched to a gene: 11. CDR1 and CDR2 from the germline V gene are SEHNR and FQNEAQ (reference sequence). CDR3 length: 16 amino acids. The chain's CDR3 is CASSSDRELAGVTQYF. The CDR3 DNA sequence: TGTGCCAGCAGCTCCGACAGGGAACTAGCGGGGGTTACGCAGTATTTT.

Here the CDR3 reads CASSGRGAGDETQYF. The CDR3 coding sequence is TGTGCCAGCAGCGGCAGGGGAGCGGGAGATGAGACCCAGTACTTC. The chain links TRBV11-3 to TRBJ2-5, with 8 bases aligning to TRBD2. Per germline, CDR1 SGHNT and CDR2 YENEEA. Trimming cost V 5 bases and J 5 bases; bases outside gene matches: 10. The length of the CDR3 is 15 residues. Full variable domain (remainder filled in from reference TRBV11-3 and TRBJ2-5): EAGVVQSPRYKIIEKKQPVAFWCNPISGHNTLYWYLQNLGQGPELLIRYENEEAVDDSQLPKDRFSAERLKGVDSTLKIQPAELGDSAVYLCASSGRGAGDETQYFGPGTRLLVL.

This clone has only a few counts. The chain joins TRBV4-3 to TRBJ2-1; 10 nucleotides match TRBD2. Trimming removed 1 base from V and 6 bases from J; junction bases left unmatched: 12. The CDR3 loop spans 18 amino acids. Germline CDR1 LGHNA, CDR2 YSLEER. The CDR3 reads CASSQAELAGYGGNEQFF. The CDR3 region has the DNA TGCGCCAGCAGCCAAGCGGAACTAGCGGGATACGGGGGCAATGAGCAGTTCTTC.

The chain has TRBV4-1 and TRBJ2-7, with 9 bases aligning to TRBD2. V trimming: 4 bases; J trimming: 6 bases; junction bases outside the gene matches: 10. This CDR3 contains 15 residues. The germline V gene encodes CDR1 MGHRA and CDR2 YSYEKL. The CDR3 bases are TGCGCCAGCAGCCTATTAGCGGGAGTTCTTGGCGAGCAGTACTTC. It is translated as CASSLLAGVLGEQYF.

In its sample, this clone was seen once. The J gene is TRBJ1-2, the V gene TRBV9; no firm D call. The CDR3 runs 15 residues. Germline CDR1 is SGDLS and CDR2 is YYNGEE. The V and J ends lost 0 bases and 2 bases respectively, with 11 bases between them. The CDR3 loop is CASSVGANNNYGYTF. CDR3 nucleotide sequence: TGTGCCAGCAGCGTAGGGGCCAATAACAACTATGGCTACACCTTC. The complete variable domain, with remaining parts taken from reference TRBV9 and TRBJ1-2, reads DSGVTQTPKHLITATGQRVTLRCSPRSGDLSVYWYQQSLDQGLQFLIQYYNGEERAKGNILERFSAQQFPDLHSELNLSSLELGDSALYFCASSVGANNNYGYTFGSGTRLTVV.

Concerning this clone: At one boundary the junction diverges from the germline segment, which might be a read error. This chain links TRBV7-7 with TRBJ2-5; weak D call: TRBD1 (6 bases). The DNA matches TRBJ2-7 better at its end, which makes the J call doubtful. The CDR3 sequence is 13 residues long. Germline V gives CDR1 SSHAT, CDR2 FNYEAQ (reference sequence). CDR3 sequence: CASSSGQLAEQYF. The CDR3 DNA sequence: TGTGCTAGCAGCTCAGGACAGCTGGCCGAGCAGTACTTC.

The gene calls are TRBV28 and TRBJ2-1; 13 nucleotides line up with TRBD2. The CDR3 is 14 amino acids. Germline V CDR1 and CDR2: MDHEN, SYDVKM. The J segment lost 15 bases and the V segment lost 10 bases, leaving 15 bases of the junction unmatched. The CDR3 coding sequence is TGTGCCACCACCCCCCGGACTAGCGGGAGTGGAGGGTTCTTC. Amino acids: CATTPRTSGSGGFF.

V gene TRBV28 combines with J gene TRBJ1-3; 10 nucleotides line up with TRBD1. CDR3 size: 15 residues. In germline, CDR1 is MDHEN, CDR2 SYDVKM. The trim removed 5 bases at V and 0 bases at J, leaving 1 base unmatched. CDR3 nucleotide sequence: TGTGCCAGCAGTGGGGACAGGGGCTCTGGAAACACCATATATTTT. It translates to CASSGDRGSGNTIYF.

In DNA form, the CDR3 reads TGTGCCAGTAGCGCAAGCGCCAATCAGCCCCAGCATTTT. It yields the protein CASSASANQPQHF. The gene calls are TRBV19 and TRBJ1-5; no definite D call. The length of the CDR3 is 13 residues. Deletions cut 6 bases from V and 3 bases from J, with 9 bases between. The germline V gene encodes CDR1 LNHDA and CDR2 SQIVND (reference sequence).

This clone was detected only once. The chain combines TRBV6-5 with TRBJ2-5, with TRBD1 matching 7 bases. V lost 4 bases and J lost 0; bases outside the gene matches: 8. The CDR3 has 16 residues. Germline loops: CDR1 MNHEY, CDR2 SVGAGI. The CDR3 DNA is TGTGCCAGCAGTTGGGGAAGGGGGCAGCACCAAGAGACCCAGTACTTC. Encoded protein: CASSWGRGQHQETQYF.

V and J are TRBV5-6 and TRBJ2-7; D perhaps matches TRBD2 (5 bases). The germline gives CDR1 SGHDT, CDR2 YYEEEE. V lost 2 bases to trimming and J lost 6 bases, with 15 bases between them. This CDR3 is 14 amino acids long. The CDR3: CASSLARVQVEQYF. In DNA, the CDR3 is TGTGCCAGCAGCTTAGCGAGGGTTCAAGTCGAGCAGTACTTC.

The chain recombines TRBV27 with TRBJ2-6, with 7 positions matching TRBD1. The CDR3 consists of 16 residues. The trim removed 3 bases at V and 4 bases at J, leaving 6 bases unmatched. CDR1 and CDR2 (germline): MNHEY, SMNVEV (reference sequence). CDR3 nucleotides: TGTGCCAGCAGTTTGAGGGGGCCCAGAGGGGCCAACGTCCTGACTTTC. Translated: CASSLRGPRGANVLTF. The entire variable domain, with the rest obtained from reference TRBV27 and TRBJ2-6, is as follows: EAQVTQNPRYLITVTGKKLTVTCSQNMNHEYMSWYRQDPGLGLRQIYYSMNVEVTDKGDVPEGYKVSRKEKRNFPLILESPSPNQTSLYFCASSLRGPRGANVLTFGAGSRLTVL.

This chain uses TRBV28 with TRBJ2-3; D unresolved. The CDR3 loop spans 14 amino acids. Trimming pared 5 bases from V and 6 bases from J, leaving 15 bases between. Germline V gives CDR1 MDHEN, CDR2 SYDVKM. CDR3 sequence (DNA): TGTGCCAGCAGTCCTCCCCTGGCCTCCGATACGCAGTATTTT. This sequence encodes CASSPPLASDTQYF.

The chain couples TRBV9 to TRBJ2-1; the match to TRBD2 covers 10 bases. Germline CDR1 SGDLS, CDR2 YYNGEE. V shed 4 bases, J shed 4 bases, and the junction held 5 bases outside the gene matches. The CDR3 is 15 amino acids. The CDR3, as DNA: TGTGCCAGCAGCTATAGCGGGAGGCCTTACAATGAGCAGTTCTTC. Encoded protein: CASSYSGRPYNEQFF.

This clone was observed a single time. CDR3 protein: CASSLALLANTGELFF. In nucleotides, the CDR3 is TGTGCCAGCAGCTTAGCTCTTTTAGCTAACACCGGGGAGCTGTTTTTT. The chain has TRBV7-8 and TRBJ2-2; no clear D. This CDR3 contains 16 residues. Germline V gene lookup returns CDR1 SGHVS and CDR2 FQNEAQ. The germline V and J ends were trimmed by 0 bases and 2 bases, with 10 bases remaining between them.

CDR3 residues: CASSEDQGGEQFF. The CDR3 DNA is TGTGCCAGCAGTGAAGACCAGGGAGGGGAGCAGTTCTTC. This chain joins TRBV2 and TRBJ2-1, with 7 bases that match TRBD2. Per the germline V gene, CDR1 is SNHLY and CDR2 is FYNNEI. V was pared by 1 base and J by 10 bases, with 4 bases of the junction left unmatched. The CDR3 is 13 residues long.

V usage is TRBV19 and J usage is TRBJ1-4; possible D gene TRBD1, 6 bases. CDR1 is LNHDA and CDR2 is SQIVND in the germline V gene (reference sequence). The CDR3 contains 14 residues. Trimming removed 2 bases from V and 7 bases from J, with 11 bases in between. CDR3 nucleotide sequence: TGTGCCAGTAGTATAAATCCGACAGGTGAAAAACTGTTTTTT. It codes for CASSINPTGEKLFF.

This chain links TRBV5-6 with TRBJ2-3; 7 positions match TRBD1. CDR1 is SGHDT, CDR2 YYEEEE, per germline. V shed 4 bases, J shed 0 bases, and the junction held 8 bases outside the gene matches. The CDR3 has 16 amino acids. The DNA of the CDR3 is TGTGCCAGCAGCCACCCAAGGGGGCCGAGCACAGATACGCAGTATTTT. Protein: CASSHPRGPSTDTQYF.

The chain joins TRBV7-8 to TRBJ2-1; D is undetermined. CDR3 length equals 13 residues. The germline V gene encodes CDR1 SGHVS and CDR2 FQNEAQ. The CDR3 here is CATESTPYNEQFF. In nucleotides, the CDR3 is TGTGCTACTGAGTCGACACCCTACAATGAGCAGTTCTTC.

The chain combines TRBV7-2 with TRBJ2-1; 16 bases are a match to TRBD2. With V trimmed by 5 bases and J by 9 bases, 4 bases remained unmatched. The CDR3 totals 15 residues. CDR1 SGHTA and CDR2 FQGNSA come from the germline V gene. The CDR3 DNA sequence: TGTGCCAGCAGCGGGACTAGCGGGAGGGCCAGTGAGCAGTTCTTC. It is translated as CASSGTSGRASEQFF.